This TCR beta chain stems from a study of blood T cells in healthy people across ages. The CDR3 runs to 14 residues. V gave up 6 bases and J gave up 7 bases; unmatched junction bases: 8. Germline V gives CDR1 DFQATT, CDR2 SNEGSKA (reference sequence). With a J-beta primer mix and a sample-barcoded 5' primer, a second PCR ran about 6 to 11 cycles. Unique molecular identifiers of 12 random nucleotides labeled each cDNA. TCRdb used MiXCR to reprocess the 5' RACE reads, holding one entry per CDR3 protein. The sample lists around 800,000 distinct CDR3 sequences, 20% to 30% occurring once. The same specimen was also included in a second study, on T cells of mothers and their children.

Sequenced sample: blood. This receptor was identified in a boy between 10 and 17 years old in good health. The chain employs TRBV20-1 and TRBJ2-4; 11 nucleotides align to TRBD2. The CDR3 protein is CSAVGLAEINIQYF. The CDR3 bases are TGCAGTGCGGTGGGACTAGCGGAGATCAACATTCAGTACTTC.